This TCR beta chain was recorded in a study of cytomegalovirus exposure and HLA in healthy donors. Primers included in the PCR were 60 Vbeta and 13 Jbeta primers. Profiling relied on immunoSEQ multiplex PCR, and the TCRdb table lists in-frame clones only, not all of them. The table shows about 94,000 clones, with around 69% occurring only once. Broader study findings: Later on, a genetic analysis was performed. It linked a missense variant in DCLRE1C with V- and J-gene trimming of TCR beta. In a later analysis, HLA-associated TCR beta chains were more clonally expanded than equally common others. An apparent linkage of common viral pathogens to several of the most significant clusters emerged in a later analysis. The later analysis indicated that the majority of CMV-associated TCR beta chains appeared HLA-restricted.

V lost 3 bases to trimming and J lost 9 bases, with 15 bases between them. CDR1 is PRHDT, CDR2 FYEKMQ, per germline (reference sequence). The CDR3 runs 14 residues. Of note for this clone: Its target is unknown.

This rearrangement joins TRBV13 to TRBJ2-1, with D tentatively TRBD2 (5 bases). The sequenced sample was PBMCs. This receptor was taken from a man younger than 45 in good health and CMV-seronegative. DNA of the CDR3: TGTGCCAGCAGCTTGTTTAGCGAATTTCCTGAGCAGTTCTTC. It encodes CASSLFSEFPEQFF.